This TCR beta chain was identified during a study of blood T cells in healthy people across ages. This clonotype was counted between two and nine times. Germline and junction disagree at one end, which may indicate a read error. Germline V gene lookup returns CDR1 SGDLS and CDR2 YYNGEE. CDR3 length equals 14 residues. A second about 6 to 11 cycle PCR used barcoded and J-beta primers. TCRdb reprocessed the 5' RACE reads via MiXCR and lists one record per CDR3 protein. The sample has 750,000 to 1,000,000 distinct CDR3 sequences, 25% to 35% seen once. The data were also submitted as part of a second study, on T cells of mothers and their children.

This sequence originates from a woman in her thirties or forties in good health. Sequenced input: blood. This chain connects TRBV9 to TRBJ1-1; possibly TRBD1 for D (5 bases). Here the CDR3 reads CASSQRGVNTEAFF. The CDR3 nucleotides are TGTGCCAGCAGCCAGCGGGGGGTGAACACCGAAGCTTTCTTT.